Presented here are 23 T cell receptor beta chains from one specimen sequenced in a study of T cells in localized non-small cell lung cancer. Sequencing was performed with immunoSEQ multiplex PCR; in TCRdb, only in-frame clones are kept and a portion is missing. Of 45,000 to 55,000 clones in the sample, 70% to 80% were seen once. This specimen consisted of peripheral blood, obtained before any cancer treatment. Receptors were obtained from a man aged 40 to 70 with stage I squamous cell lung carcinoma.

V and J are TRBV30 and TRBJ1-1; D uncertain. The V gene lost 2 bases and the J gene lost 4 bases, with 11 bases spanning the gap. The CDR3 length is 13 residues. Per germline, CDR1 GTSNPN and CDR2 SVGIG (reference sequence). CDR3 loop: CAWSRGGVTEAFF. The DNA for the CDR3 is TGTGCCTGGAGTCGAGGAGGAGTCACTGAAGCTTTCTTT.

CDR3 amino acids: CASGSPSGGTSYNEQFF. CDR3 coding DNA: TGTGCTAGTGGTTCTCCTAGCGGGGGGACTTCCTACAATGAGCAGTTCTTC. The rearrangement uses TRBV12-5 and TRBJ2-1, with 11 bases lining up with TRBD2. V lost 4 bases, J lost 1 base, and 6 bases stayed unmatched. CDR1 is LGHNT, CDR2 FRNRAP, per germline. The CDR3 has 17 amino acids. Variable domain in full (rest from reference TRBV12-5 and TRBJ2-1): DARVTQTPRHKVTEMGQEVTMRCQPILGHNTVFWYRQTMMQGLELLAYFRNRAPLDDSGMPKDRFSAEMPDATLATLKIQPSEPRDSAVYFCASGSPSGGTSYNEQFFGPGTRLTVL.

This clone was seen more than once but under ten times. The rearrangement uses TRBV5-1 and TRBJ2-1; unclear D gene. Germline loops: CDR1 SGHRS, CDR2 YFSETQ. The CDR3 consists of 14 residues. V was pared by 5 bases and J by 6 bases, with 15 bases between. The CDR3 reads CASRPVLLGNEQFF. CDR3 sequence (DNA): TGCGCCAGCAGGCCTGTTCTGTTGGGCAATGAGCAGTTCTTC.

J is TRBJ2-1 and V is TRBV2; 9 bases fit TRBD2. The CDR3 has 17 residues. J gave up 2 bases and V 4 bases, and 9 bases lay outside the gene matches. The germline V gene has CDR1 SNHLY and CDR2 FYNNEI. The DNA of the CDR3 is TGTGCCAGCAGTGCACGACGTCGCGGGGGGGCCTACAATGAGCAGTTCTTC. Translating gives CASSARRRGGAYNEQFF.

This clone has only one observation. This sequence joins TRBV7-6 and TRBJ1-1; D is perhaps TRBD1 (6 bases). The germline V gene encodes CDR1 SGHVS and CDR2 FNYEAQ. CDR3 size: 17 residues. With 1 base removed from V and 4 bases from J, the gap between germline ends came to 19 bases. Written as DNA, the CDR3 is TGTGCCAGCAGCTTAGTATCAGGGGATGAGAGTTTCACTGAAGCTTTCTTT. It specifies CASSLVSGDESFTEAFF. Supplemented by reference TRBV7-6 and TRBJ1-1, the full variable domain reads GAGVSQSPRYKVTKRGQDVALRCDPISGHVSLYWYRQALGQGPEFLTYFNYEAQQDKSGLPNDRFSAERPEGSISTLTIQRTEQRDSAMYRCASSLVSGDESFTEAFFGQGTRLTVV.

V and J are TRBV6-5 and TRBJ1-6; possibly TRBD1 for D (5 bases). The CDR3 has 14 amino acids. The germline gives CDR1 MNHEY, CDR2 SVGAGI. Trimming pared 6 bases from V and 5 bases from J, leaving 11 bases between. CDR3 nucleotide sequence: TGTGCCAGCAGGAGGGACGGAAATAATTCACCCCTCCACTTT. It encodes CASRRDGNNSPLHF.

In DNA form, the CDR3 reads TGTGCCAGTACGGGCGCCTGGCCAAACTATGGCTACACCTTC. It is translated as CASTGAWPNYGYTF. The chain employs TRBV19 and TRBJ1-2, with D hard to call. V was shortened by 7 bases and J by 2 bases, with 14 bases between the two germline ends. CDR3 size: 14 residues. From germline, CDR1 is LNHDA and CDR2 SQIVND (reference sequence).

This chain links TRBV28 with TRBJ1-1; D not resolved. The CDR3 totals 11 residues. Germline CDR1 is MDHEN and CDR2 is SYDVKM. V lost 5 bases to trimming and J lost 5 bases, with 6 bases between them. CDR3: CASSLGTEAFF. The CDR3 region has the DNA TGTGCCAGCAGTCTCGGTACTGAAGCTTTCTTT.

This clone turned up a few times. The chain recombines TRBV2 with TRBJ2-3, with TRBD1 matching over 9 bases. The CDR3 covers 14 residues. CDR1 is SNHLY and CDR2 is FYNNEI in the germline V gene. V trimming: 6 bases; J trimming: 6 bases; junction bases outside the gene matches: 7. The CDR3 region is CASSEQGAKDTQYF. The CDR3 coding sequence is TGTGCCAGCAGCGAACAGGGGGCGAAGGATACGCAGTATTTT.

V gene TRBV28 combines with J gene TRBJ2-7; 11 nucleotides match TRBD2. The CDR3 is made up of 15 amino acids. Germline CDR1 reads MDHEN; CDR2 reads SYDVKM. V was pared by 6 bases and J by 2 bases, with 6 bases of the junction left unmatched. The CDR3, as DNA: TGTGCCAGCAGCCGCACTAGCGGGGGAACCTACGAGCAGTACTTC. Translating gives CASSRTSGGTYEQYF.

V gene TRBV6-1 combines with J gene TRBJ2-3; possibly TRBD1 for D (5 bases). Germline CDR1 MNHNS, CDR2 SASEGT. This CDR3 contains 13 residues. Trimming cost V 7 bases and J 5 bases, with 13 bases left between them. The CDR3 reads CASTESGRDTQYF. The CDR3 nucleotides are TGTGCCAGCACTGAGTCAGGGCGAGATACGCAGTATTTT.

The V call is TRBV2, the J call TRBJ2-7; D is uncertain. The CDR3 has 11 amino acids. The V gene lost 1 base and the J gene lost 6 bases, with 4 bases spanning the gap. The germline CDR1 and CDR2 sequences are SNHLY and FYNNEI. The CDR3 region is CASSEVSEQYF. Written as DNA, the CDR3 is TGTGCCAGCAGTGAAGTTAGCGAGCAGTACTTC.

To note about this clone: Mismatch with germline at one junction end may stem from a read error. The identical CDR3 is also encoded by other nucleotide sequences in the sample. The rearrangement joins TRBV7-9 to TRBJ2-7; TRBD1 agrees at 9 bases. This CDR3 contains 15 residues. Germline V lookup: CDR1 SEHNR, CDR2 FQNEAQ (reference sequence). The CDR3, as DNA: TGCGCCAGCAGCCCGACACAGGGGGCTGACTTAGAGCAGTACTTC. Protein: CASSPTQGADLEQYF.

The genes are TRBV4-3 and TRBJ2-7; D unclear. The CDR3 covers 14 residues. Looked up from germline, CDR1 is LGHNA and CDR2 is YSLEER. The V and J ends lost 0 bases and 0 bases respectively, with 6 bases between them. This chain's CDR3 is CASSQDPGSYEQYF. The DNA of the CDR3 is TGCGCCAGCAGCCAAGACCCAGGCTCCTACGAGCAGTACTTC.

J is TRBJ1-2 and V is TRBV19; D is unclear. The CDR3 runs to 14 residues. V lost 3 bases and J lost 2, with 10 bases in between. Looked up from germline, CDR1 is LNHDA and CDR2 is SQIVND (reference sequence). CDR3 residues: CASSIGSRNYGYTF. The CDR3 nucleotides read TGTGCCAGTAGTATCGGCAGTAGGAACTATGGCTACACCTTC.

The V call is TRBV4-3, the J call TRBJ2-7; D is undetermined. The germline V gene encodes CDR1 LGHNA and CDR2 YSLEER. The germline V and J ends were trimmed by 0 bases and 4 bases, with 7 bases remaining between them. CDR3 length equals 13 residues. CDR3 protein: CASSQDLGYEQYF. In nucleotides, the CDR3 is TGCGCCAGCAGCCAAGATCTAGGATACGAGCAGTACTTC.

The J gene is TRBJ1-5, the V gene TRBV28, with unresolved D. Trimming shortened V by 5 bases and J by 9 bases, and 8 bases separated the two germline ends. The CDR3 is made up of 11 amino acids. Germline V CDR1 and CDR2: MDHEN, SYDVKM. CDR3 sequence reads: CASSPVGPQHF. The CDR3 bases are TGTGCCAGCAGTCCCGTAGGGCCCCAGCATTTT.

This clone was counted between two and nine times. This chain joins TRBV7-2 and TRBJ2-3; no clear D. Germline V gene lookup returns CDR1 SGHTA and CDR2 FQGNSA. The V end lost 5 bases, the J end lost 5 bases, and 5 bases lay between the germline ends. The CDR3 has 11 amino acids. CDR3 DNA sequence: TGTGCCAGCAGCGTTCGAGATACGCAGTATTTT. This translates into CASSVRDTQYF.

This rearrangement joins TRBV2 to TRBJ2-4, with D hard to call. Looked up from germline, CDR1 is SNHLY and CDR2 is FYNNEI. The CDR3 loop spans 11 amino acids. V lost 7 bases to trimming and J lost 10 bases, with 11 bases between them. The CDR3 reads CASMVKAIQYF. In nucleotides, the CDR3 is TGTGCCAGCATGGTCAAGGCAATTCAGTACTTC.

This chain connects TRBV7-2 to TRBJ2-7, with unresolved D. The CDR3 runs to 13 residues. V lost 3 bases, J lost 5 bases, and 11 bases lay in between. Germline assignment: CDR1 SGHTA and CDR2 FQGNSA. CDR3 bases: TGTGCCAGCAGCTTGAATATGGCGAACGAGCAGTACTTC. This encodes CASSLNMANEQYF.

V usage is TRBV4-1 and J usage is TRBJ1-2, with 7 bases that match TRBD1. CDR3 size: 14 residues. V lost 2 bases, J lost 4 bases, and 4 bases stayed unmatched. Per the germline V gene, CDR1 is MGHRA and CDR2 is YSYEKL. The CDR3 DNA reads TGCGCCAGCAGCCAAACAGGGGCTACCTATGGCTACACCTTC. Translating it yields CASSQTGATYGYTF.

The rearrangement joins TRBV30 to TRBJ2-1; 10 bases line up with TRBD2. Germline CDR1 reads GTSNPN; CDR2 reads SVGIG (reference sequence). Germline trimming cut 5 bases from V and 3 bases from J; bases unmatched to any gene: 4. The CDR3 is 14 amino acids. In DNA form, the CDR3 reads TGTGCCTGGGAGGTAGCGGGGGGCTACAATGAGCAGTTCTTC. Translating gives CAWEVAGGYNEQFF.

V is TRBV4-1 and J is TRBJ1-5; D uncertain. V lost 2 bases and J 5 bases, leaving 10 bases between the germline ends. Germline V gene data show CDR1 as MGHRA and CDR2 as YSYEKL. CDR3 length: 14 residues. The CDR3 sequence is CASSQMGFDQPQHF. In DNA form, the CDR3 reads TGCGCCAGCAGCCAAATGGGTTTTGATCAGCCCCAGCATTTT.